Here is one TCR beta chain with its context. The antigen remains unidentified. The data were taken from a study of shared clonotypes between healthy human individuals. For the study at large: The cohort comprised two women and a few men. Their ages spanned 18 to 49 years. General observations from the study: Clonotype sharing among donors likely depends on sequencing depth.

Unsorted PBMC DNA underwent sequencing on ten immunoSEQ deep assay plates. Clones were sequenced by immunoSEQ multiplex PCR, and TCRdb holds only the in-frame ones, with some missing. Of about 560,000 clones listed, around 77% were seen once; the top ten hold around 11%. HIV-negative, healthy adults without recent acute infections or vaccinations were the donors. CDR1 is MDHEN, CDR2 SYDVKM, per germline. CDR3 size: 19 residues. J gave up 0 bases and V 5 bases, and 10 bases lay outside the gene matches. The gene calls are TRBV28 and TRBJ2-1, with 13 bases aligning to TRBD2. The clonotype was recovered from a woman aged 40-49 years in good health. Some clones in this sample may be carry-over from other donors' samples. Sequenced input: PBMCs. CDR3 region: CASSTPGLAGSFSYNEQFF. DNA for the CDR3: TGTGCCAGCAGTACTCCGGGACTAGCGGGAAGCTTCTCCTACAATGAGCAGTTCTTC.